The 13 T cell receptor beta chains reported below all come from one sample, sequenced in a study of CD8 T cells in ankylosing spondylitis. One entry per CDR3 protein results from TCRdb running MiXCR on the 5' RACE reads. This table has about 220,000 distinct CDR3 sequences, 20% to 30% appearing once. The sequenced sample consisted of blood, either unsorted or a sorted T cell fraction (not recorded which). These receptors were collected from a male donor with ankylosing spondylitis or in good health (not recorded which).

In the case of this clonotype: Since a much larger clone is just one base distant, this may be a read error. The V gene is TRBV5-6, the J gene TRBJ2-6; D gene ambiguous. The CDR3 has 17 residues. Germline CDR1 and CDR2: SGHDT and YYEEEE. Written as DNA, the CDR3 is TGTGCCATCAGCCCCTATTGGAGAAGCTCTGGGGCCAACGTCCTGACTTTC. Translated: CAISPYWRSSGANVLTF.

This clonotype appeared a few times. This chain links TRBV6-1 with TRBJ2-1; the D gene is possibly TRBD2 (5 bases). The V gene lost 5 bases and the J gene lost 14 bases, with 19 bases spanning the gap. The CDR3 covers 13 residues. Germline lookup yields CDR1 MNHNS and CDR2 SASEGT. The CDR3 DNA sequence: TGTGCCAGCAGTACCCTCGGTCGGGGAGAGGAGTTCTTC. As protein: CASSTLGRGEEFF.

In DNA, the CDR3 is TGTGCCAGCAGGACGGTGGGGGAGACCCAGTACTTC. It specifies CASRTVGETQYF. This chain uses TRBV5-6 with TRBJ2-5; D gene unclear. The V end lost 5 bases, the J end lost 5 bases, and 10 bases lay between the germline ends. The germline gives CDR1 SGHDT, CDR2 YYEEEE. This CDR3 is 12 amino acids long.

The V call is TRBV29-1, the J call TRBJ1-1; no definite D call. The V end lost 7 bases, the J end lost 1 base, and 19 bases lay between the germline ends. From germline, CDR1 is SQVTM and CDR2 ANQGSEA. This CDR3 contains 15 residues. The CDR3 DNA sequence: TGCAGCGCTAATTGGGCGGGGATTGGGAACACTGAAGCTTTCTTT. Translating it yields CSANWAGIGNTEAFF.

This chain links TRBV4-1 with TRBJ2-7; D unresolved. Germline CDR1 is MGHRA and CDR2 is YSYEKL. Trimming pared 0 bases from V and 3 bases from J, leaving 15 bases between. The CDR3 is 16 amino acids. The CDR3 sequence: CASSQEWQEFGYEQYF. For the CDR3, the DNA is TGCGCCAGCAGCCAAGAATGGCAGGAATTTGGCTACGAGCAGTACTTC.

This clonotype was observed many times. The CDR3 here is CASSLEVHSYEQYF. The DNA of the CDR3 is TGCGCCAGCAGCTTGGAGGTCCACTCCTACGAGCAGTACTTC. This chain uses TRBV5-1 with TRBJ2-7; D ambiguous. From germline, CDR1 is SGHRS and CDR2 YFSETQ. The CDR3 spans 14 residues. V was cut by 0 bases and J by 0 bases, with 7 bases left in between.

The rearrangement uses TRBV12-3 or TRBV12-4 and TRBJ2-3, with 10 bases identical to TRBD2. CDR3 length: 15 residues. V lost 9 bases, J lost 4 bases, and 10 bases stayed unmatched. The CDR3 DNA reads as TGTGCCAGTAGCCCGGTACTAGCGGGACCAGATACGCAGTATTTT. Its protein product is CASSPVLAGPDTQYF.

This clonotype was seen ten or more times. V usage is TRBV20-1 and J usage is TRBJ2-2; D call uncertain. The CDR3 has 13 residues. V lost 2 bases and J 3 bases, leaving 7 bases between the germline ends. CDR1 is DFQATT and CDR2 is SNEGSKA in the germline V gene (reference sequence). CDR3 sequence reads: CSARYPYTGELFF. The DNA for the CDR3 is TGCAGTGCTAGATATCCTTACACCGGGGAGCTGTTTTTT.

The table lists this clonotype with many counts. V gene TRBV5-5 combines with J gene TRBJ2-3; 7 bases are a match to TRBD1. V gave up 3 bases and J gave up 1 base; unmatched junction bases: 2. Germline loops: CDR1 SGHKS, CDR2 YYEKEE (reference sequence). The CDR3 contains 14 residues. This CDR3 reads CASSSGTGTDTQYF. In nucleotides, the CDR3 is TGTGCCAGCAGCTCCGGGACAGGCACAGATACGCAGTATTTT.

This clonotype showed up many times. The chain carries TRBV27 and TRBJ1-6; D is perhaps TRBD1 (6 bases). Per the germline V gene, CDR1 is MNHEY and CDR2 is SMNVEV (reference sequence). The ends were cut back, 6 bases at V and 10 bases at J, with 19 bases in the middle. CDR3 size: 15 residues. This chain's CDR3 is CASRADSMVWSPLHF. The CDR3 nucleotides are TGTGCCAGCAGAGCGGACAGCATGGTTTGGTCACCCCTCCACTTT.

This chain uses TRBV12-3 or TRBV12-4 with TRBJ2-7, with D possibly being TRBD1 or TRBD2 (5 bases each). Trimming stripped 6 bases from V and 6 bases from J, with 15 bases between. This CDR3 comprises 13 residues. CDR3: CASSLNIGGEQYF. In DNA, the CDR3 is TGTGCCAGCAGCCTAAACATTGGGGGCGAGCAGTACTTC.

This clonotype has at least ten counts. The genes are TRBV29-1 and TRBJ2-3; 8 bases are a match to TRBD2. Germline loops: CDR1 SQVTM, CDR2 ANQGSEA. Trimming cost V 4 bases and J 3 bases; bases outside gene matches: 6. CDR3 size: 14 residues. The CDR3 spells CSVVAAGVTDTQYF. The CDR3 bases are TGCAGCGTTGTTGCAGCGGGAGTTACAGATACGCAGTATTTT.

The rearrangement joins TRBV29-1 to TRBJ2-5; tentative D call: TRBD1 (5 bases). The CDR3 has 13 residues. CDR1 is SQVTM, CDR2 ANQGSEA, per germline. V lost 4 bases and J 1 base, leaving 10 bases between the germline ends. Here the CDR3 DNA reads TGCAGCGTTGGACAGACTCCCCAAGAGACCCAGTACTTC. This encodes CSVGQTPQETQYF.